One and the same sample provided the 25 T cell receptor beta chains below, sequenced in a study of blood T cell repertoires in COVID-19. Clones were sequenced by immunoSEQ multiplex PCR, and TCRdb holds only the in-frame ones, with some missing. The sample consists of fewer than 55,000 clones, around 84% of them appearing once. The sample taken for sequencing was peripheral blood. Every receptor here comes from a man in his fifties with acute or convalescent COVID-19.

This clone was picked up one time. The V gene is TRBV28, the J gene TRBJ2-4, with a tentative D call TRBD2 (6 bases). V was clipped by 4 bases and J by 0 bases, with 13 bases between them. The CDR3 is 16 amino acids. The germline CDR1 and CDR2 sequences are MDHEN and SYDVKM. CDR3 DNA: TGTGCCAGCAGTTCCCCCGGGACTCTAGCCAAAAACATTCAGTACTTC. It specifies CASSSPGTLAKNIQYF.

The chain employs TRBV3-1 (or the pseudogene TRBV3-2) and TRBJ1-2; D is ambiguous. Germline V CDR1 and CDR2: LGHDT, YNNKEL (reference sequence). V was pared by 3 bases and J by 3 bases, with 5 bases between. CDR3 size: 12 residues. CDR3 in DNA: TGTGCCAGCAGCCATTCCTACTATGGCTACACCTTC. The encoded protein is CASSHSYYGYTF.

The CDR3: CAISVHQGVSGNTIYF. The CDR3 DNA reads as TGTGCCATCAGTGTCCATCAAGGAGTCTCTGGAAACACCATATATTTT. This chain links TRBV10-3 with TRBJ1-3; unclear D gene. Germline V lookup: CDR1 ENHRY, CDR2 SYGVKD. CDR3 size: 16 residues. The V end was cut by 4 bases, the J end by 0 bases, with 13 bases between.

The chain combines TRBV5-5 with TRBJ2-7, with 9 nucleotides matching TRBD1. Per germline, CDR1 SGHKS and CDR2 YYEKEE (reference sequence). The V gene end was trimmed by 5 bases and the J gene end by 3 bases; junction bases not matched to a gene: 6. The CDR3 totals 14 residues. As DNA, the CDR3 is TGTGCCAGCAGACGACAGGGGGGTCGCTACGAGCAGTACTTC. Translated, it gives CASRRQGGRYEQYF.

The chain joins TRBV30 to TRBJ1-2, with 7 nucleotides matching TRBD1. Germline CDR1 GTSNPN, CDR2 SVGIG (reference sequence). The V and J ends lost 3 bases and 6 bases, in that order; junction bases with no gene match: 7. The CDR3 sequence is 13 residues long. CDR3 protein: CAWSDGTVNGYTF. DNA of the CDR3: TGTGCCTGGAGCGACGGGACAGTAAATGGCTACACCTTC. Drawing the rest from reference TRBV30 and TRBJ1-2, the complete variable domain is SQTIHQWPATLVQPVGSPLSLECTVEGTSNPNLYWYRQAAGRGLQLLFYSVGIGQISSEVPQNLSASRPQDRQFILSSKKLLLSDSGFYLCAWSDGTVNGYTFGSGTRLTVV.

The J gene is TRBJ2-5, the V gene TRBV25-1; 7 bases are shared with TRBD2. J lost 7 bases, V lost 1 base, and 9 bases had no gene match. Germline V CDR1 and CDR2: MGHDK, SYGVNS. The length of the CDR3 is 15 residues. The CDR3 reads CASSELGREGWTQYF. The CDR3 nucleotides read TGTGCCAGCAGTGAATTAGGGAGGGAGGGTTGGACCCAGTACTTC. Looking up the rest from reference TRBV25-1 and TRBJ2-5 gives the full variable domain: EADIYQTPRYLVIGTGKKITLECSQTMGHDKMYWYQQDPGMELHLIHYSYGVNSTEKGDLSSESTVSRIRTEHFPLTLESARPSHTSQYLCASSELGREGWTQYFGPGTRLLVL.

The V gene is TRBV2, the J gene TRBJ2-1, with 8 bases fitting TRBD2. Germline values: CDR1 SNHLY, CDR2 FYNNEI. The V gene end was trimmed by 3 bases and the J gene end by 9 bases; junction bases not matched to a gene: 7. The CDR3 is made up of 14 amino acids. CDR3 coding DNA: TGTGCCAGCAGTGAGGCCCGGGGGGGCGTTGAGCAGTTCTTC. Encoded protein: CASSEARGGVEQFF.

The chain has TRBV5-1 and TRBJ2-2, with 7 nucleotides matching TRBD1. CDR1 is SGHRS, CDR2 YFSETQ, per germline. V trimming: 0 bases; J trimming: 8 bases; junction bases outside the gene matches: 10. The CDR3 has 16 amino acids. CDR3 region: CASSLAPPRQGGELFF. The CDR3 DNA sequence: TGCGCCAGCAGCTTGGCCCCACCCAGACAGGGAGGGGAGCTGTTTTTT.

The rearrangement joins TRBV18 to TRBJ1-2, with 11 bases identical to TRBD1. The V and J ends lost 4 bases and 4 bases, in that order; junction bases with no gene match: 8. Germline values: CDR1 KGHSH, CDR2 LQKENI. The CDR3 is 16 residues long. CDR3 in amino acids: CASSLPPGQGGYGYTF. In nucleotides, the CDR3 is TGTGCCAGCTCACTTCCCCCGGGACAGGGGGGCTATGGCTACACCTTC.

This chain joins TRBV10-1 and TRBJ2-7; D possibly corresponds to TRBD1 (6 bases). CDR1 WNHNN and CDR2 SYGVQD come from the germline V gene (reference sequence). The CDR3 runs to 13 residues. Trimming shortened V by 8 bases and J by 3 bases, and 14 bases separated the two germline ends. CDR3 amino acids: CASSQGDDYEQYF. As DNA, the CDR3 is TGCGCCAGCTCACAGGGTGATGACTACGAGCAGTACTTC.

This clone was seen once. This chain links TRBV11-2 with TRBJ2-5; D uncertain. The length of the CDR3 is 13 residues. Germline CDR1 and CDR2: SGHAT and FQNNGV. The germline V and J ends were trimmed by 2 bases and 5 bases, with 9 bases remaining between them. This chain's CDR3 is CASSLRRLETQYF. The CDR3, as DNA: TGTGCCAGCAGCTTACGGCGACTGGAGACCCAGTACTTC.

CDR3: CASRIAGDSNQPQHF. Here the CDR3 DNA reads TGTGCCAGCAGGATTGCGGGGGATAGCAATCAGCCCCAGCATTTT. This chain joins TRBV6-4 and TRBJ1-5; possible D gene TRBD1, 5 bases. V gave up 6 bases and J gave up 0 bases, with 12 bases separating them. Germline CDR1 is MRHNA and CDR2 is SNTAGT. The CDR3 has 15 amino acids.

The sample holds one count of this clone. The V gene is TRBV5-1, the J gene TRBJ2-2, with 8 bases aligning to TRBD1. The V and J ends lost 3 bases and 3 bases, in that order; junction bases with no gene match: 1. There are 14 residues in the CDR3. In germline, CDR1 is SGHRS, CDR2 YFSETQ. CDR3 DNA sequence: TGCGCCAGCAGCTCGGACAGGGACACCGGGGAGCTGTTTTTT. Translated, it gives CASSSDRDTGELFF.

The gene calls are TRBV6-5 and TRBJ2-2; 8 nucleotides agree with TRBD1. The length of the CDR3 is 16 residues. The junction had 5 bases not matched to a gene; V was cut back by 0 bases and J by 5 bases. Germline CDR1 MNHEY, CDR2 SVGAGI. The CDR3 bases are TGTGCCAGCAGTTACTCGCTAACAGGGGGGACCGGGGAGCTGTTTTTT. Its protein product is CASSYSLTGGTGELFF.

V and J are TRBV4-1 and TRBJ2-3; D is perhaps TRBD1 (6 bases). The CDR3 is 16 amino acids. V lost 1 base and J lost 1, with 12 bases in between. CDR1 and CDR2 (germline): MGHRA, YSYEKL. The CDR3 DNA sequence: TGCGCCAGCAGCCAAGTACAGGGATCGGGCACAGATACGCAGTATTTT. Its protein is CASSQVQGSGTDTQYF.

This clone occurred a few times. J is TRBJ1-2 and V is TRBV11-2, with D maybe TRBD1 (5 bases). The CDR3 extends over 12 amino acids. V was clipped by 5 bases and J by 6 bases, with 10 bases between them. Per germline, CDR1 SGHAT and CDR2 FQNNGV. CDR3 loop: CASSLEGHGYTF. The CDR3 nucleotides are TGTGCCAGCAGCCTGGAGGGGCATGGCTACACCTTC.

The chain employs TRBV11-2 and TRBJ2-7, with 8 positions matching TRBD1. This CDR3 has 14 amino acids. In germline, CDR1 is SGHAT, CDR2 FQNNGV. V was clipped by 3 bases and J by 2 bases; unmatched bases: 3. The CDR3 DNA reads as TGTGCCAGCAGCTTTAGGGACAGGACCTACGAGCAGTACTTC. It is translated as CASSFRDRTYEQYF.

The CDR3 DNA is TGTGCCAGTAGTGTACAGGGGCCCCTTTGGAATGAGCAGTTCTTC. Its translation is CASSVQGPLWNEQFF. The chain joins TRBV19 to TRBJ2-1; TRBD1 matches 7 bases. The CDR3 runs to 15 residues. CDR1 LNHDA and CDR2 SQIVND come from the germline V gene (reference sequence). The trim removed 5 bases at V and 7 bases at J, leaving 11 bases unmatched.

V and J are TRBV14 and TRBJ2-1; possible D gene TRBD2, 6 bases. Looked up from germline, CDR1 is SGHDN and CDR2 is FVKESK. Trimming left V 3 bases short and J 3 bases short, with 6 bases between. This CDR3 spans 13 amino acids. CDR3 coding DNA: TGTGCCAGCAGCCAGGGGGGCTACAATGAGCAGTTCTTC. It specifies CASSQGGYNEQFF.

The CDR3 nucleotides are TGTGCCAGCAGCTTAGCCGGGGGGCGGGCCTACGAGCAGTACTTC. Residues: CASSLAGGRAYEQYF. The chain links TRBV11-2 to TRBJ2-7; TRBD2 might be the D (7 bases). The CDR3 is 15 amino acids. Germline loops: CDR1 SGHAT, CDR2 FQNNGV. V was clipped by 1 base and J by 2 bases, with 12 bases between them.

The V call is TRBV15, the J call TRBJ2-5; TRBD2 agrees at 11 bases. With 3 bases clipped from V and 6 bases from J, the junction kept 9 bases outside the gene matches. The CDR3 is made up of 16 amino acids. The V gene's germline CDR1 is LNHNV and CDR2 YYDKDF (reference sequence). CDR3 sequence (DNA): TGTGCCACCAGCAGGCCCTTAGCGGGGGGGATAAAGACCCAGTACTTC. Protein sequence: CATSRPLAGGIKTQYF.

The chain is built from TRBV6-5 and TRBJ2-7; 7 positions agree with TRBD2. The V and J ends lost 8 bases and 4 bases, in that order; junction bases with no gene match: 2. The CDR3 has 11 residues. Germline CDR1 and CDR2: MNHEY and SVGAGI. DNA of the CDR3: TGTGCCAGCGGGAGGGCGTACGAGCAGTACTTC. It is translated as CASGRAYEQYF.

The J gene is TRBJ2-3, the V gene TRBV5-4; 7 nucleotides match TRBD2. This CDR3 spans 15 amino acids. Germline CDR1 is SGHNT and CDR2 is YYREEE (reference sequence). After removal of 3 bases from V and 7 bases from J, the junction contained 11 bases not matched to a gene. The CDR3 spells CASSYMRAGDYTQYF. CDR3 DNA: TGTGCCAGCAGCTATATGAGGGCGGGGGACTATACGCAGTATTTT.

This clone was counted once. This chain joins TRBV29-1 and TRBJ2-1, with 9 bases matching TRBD2. The CDR3 has 14 residues. Losses at the gene ends were 3 bases for V and 5 bases for J; bases not matched to a gene: 5. CDR1 SQVTM and CDR2 ANQGSEA come from the germline V gene. CDR3 in amino acids: CSVDVASGDNEQFF. In nucleotides, the CDR3 is TGCAGCGTTGACGTGGCTAGCGGGGACAATGAGCAGTTCTTC.

The CDR3 nucleotides read TGTGCCAGCAGTGAGATCGCGGGGGGGCTTAATGAGCAGTTCTTC. Protein sequence: CASSEIAGGLNEQFF. The chain is built from TRBV2 and TRBJ2-1; 9 nucleotides line up with TRBD2. The length of the CDR3 is 15 residues. Looked up from germline, CDR1 is SNHLY and CDR2 is FYNNEI. Losses at the gene ends were 3 bases for V and 7 bases for J; bases not matched to a gene: 7.